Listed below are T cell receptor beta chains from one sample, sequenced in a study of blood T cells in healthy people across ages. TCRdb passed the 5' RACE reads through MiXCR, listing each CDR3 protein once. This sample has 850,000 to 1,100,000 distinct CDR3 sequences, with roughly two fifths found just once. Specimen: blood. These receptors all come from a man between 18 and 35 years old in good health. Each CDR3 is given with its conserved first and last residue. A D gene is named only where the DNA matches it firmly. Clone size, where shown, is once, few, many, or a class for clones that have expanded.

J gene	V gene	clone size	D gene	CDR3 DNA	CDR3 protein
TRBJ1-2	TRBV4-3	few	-	TGCGCCAGCAGCCGCCCGGAGGGTTATGGCTACACCTTC	CASSRPEGYGYTF
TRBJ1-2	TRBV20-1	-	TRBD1	TGCAGTGCGGGCAGGACAGGGATTACCTATGGCTACACCTTC	CSAGRTGITYGYTF
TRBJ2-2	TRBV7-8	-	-	TGTGCCAGCAGCTCCCAACGATTGAACACCGGGGAGCTGTTTTTT	CASSSQRLNTGELFF
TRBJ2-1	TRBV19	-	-	TGTGCCAGTAGTATGTTCGGACGTAGCCTCTACAATGAGCAGTTCTTC	CASSMFGRSLYNEQFF
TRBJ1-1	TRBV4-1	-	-	TGCGCCAGCAGCCAAGATAACGGGAAATACTATGAAGCTTTCTTT	CASSQDNGKYYEAFF
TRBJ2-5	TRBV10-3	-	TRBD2	TGTGCCATCAGTTCCTCCCGGGGACTAGCGGGGGCATCCCAAGAGACCCAGTACTTC	CAISSSRGLAGASQETQYF
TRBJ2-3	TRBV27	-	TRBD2	TGTGCCAGCAGTTTATTAGCGGGCCCTAGGGATACGCAGTATTTT	CASSLLAGPRDTQYF
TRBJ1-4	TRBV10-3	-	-	TGTGCCATCAGTGGGGAGACGGCCCATAATGAAAAACTGTTTTTT	CAISGETAHNEKLFF
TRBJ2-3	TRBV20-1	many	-	TGCAGTGCTTTGGGGGTCCATACCACAGATACGCAGTATTTT	CSALGVHTTDTQYF
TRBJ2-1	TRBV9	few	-	TGTGCCAGCAGCGACTTCGGGGGATCCGCCTACAATGAGCAGTTCTTC	CASSDFGGSAYNEQFF
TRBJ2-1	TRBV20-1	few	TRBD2	TGCAGTGCCAGAACTAGCGGGGGAGACAATGAGCAGTTCTTC	CSARTSGGDNEQFF
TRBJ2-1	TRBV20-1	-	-	TGCAGTGCTAGAGACCCAGGTCGTCAGAAGCGCTCCTACAATGAGCAGTTCTTC	CSARDPGRQKRSYNEQFF
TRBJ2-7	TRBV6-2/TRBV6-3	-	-	TGTGCCAGCAGTTACGGGGGGGCTTCCTACAATGAGCAGTACTTC	CASSYGGASYNEQYF
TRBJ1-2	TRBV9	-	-	TGTGCCTGCAGCGTTGGCCTATGGGGCTATGGCTACACCTTC	CACSVGLWGYGYTF
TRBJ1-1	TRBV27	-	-	TGTGTCAGTTTACCTTTCCGGACAATCACGAACACTGAAGCTTTCTTT	CVSLPFRTITNTEAFF
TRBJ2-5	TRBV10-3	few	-	TGTGCCATCAGTGCAAGCGGTGGAGAAGAGACCCAGTACTTC	CAISASGGEETQYF
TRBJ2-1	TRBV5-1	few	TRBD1	TGCGCCAGCACCATGTCAGACAGGGCTTCCTACAATGAGCAGTTCTTC	CASTMSDRASYNEQFF
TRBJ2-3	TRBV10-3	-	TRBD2	TGTGCCATCATGGCGGGGGAATCAGATACGCAGTATTTT	CAIMAGESDTQYF
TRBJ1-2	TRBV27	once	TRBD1	TGTGCCAGCAGTCCCAGACAGGGGGCGGACTATGGCTACACCTTC	CASSPRQGADYGYTF
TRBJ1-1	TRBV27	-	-	TGTGCCAGCAGTTTTTCCGTTGACAGAAGGAACACTGAAGCTTTCTTT	CASSFSVDRRNTEAFF
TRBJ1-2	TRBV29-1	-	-	TGCAGCGTAGTCGGGACGGCTGGTGGCTACACCTTC	CSVVGTAGGYTF
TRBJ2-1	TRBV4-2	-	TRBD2	TGTGCCAGCAGCCCCCCTAGCGGGGGATCCAATGAGCAGTTCTTC	CASSPPSGGSNEQFF
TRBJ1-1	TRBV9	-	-	TGTGCCAGCAGCGTAGAGGGCAGAACGAACACTGAAGCTTTCTTT	CASSVEGRTNTEAFF
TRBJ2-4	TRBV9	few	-	TGTGCCAGCAGCCCCTCGTCCAAAAACATTCAGTACTTC	CASSPSSKNIQYF
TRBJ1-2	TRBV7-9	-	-	TGTGCCAGCAGCGGGAGTCACAGGGCAGATGGCTACACCTTC	CASSGSHRADGYTF